What follows are 19 T cell receptor beta chains derived from one specimen sequenced in a study of T cell repertoires in cytomegalovirus infection. TCRdb re-analysed the reads in MiXCR, keeping a single row per CDR3 protein. The sample carries about 260,000 distinct CDR3 sequences, roughly an eighth recorded once. The source material was PBMCs. The receptor source for this set is a human donor in good health (CMV status not recorded). Some clones in this sample may be carry-over from other donors' samples.

This sequence joins TRBV9 and TRBJ2-3; D not certain. The germline V gene encodes CDR1 SGDLS and CDR2 YYNGEE. The CDR3 consists of 15 residues. The V gene lost 3 bases and the J gene lost 2 bases, with 13 bases spanning the gap. The CDR3 DNA sequence: TGTGCCAGCAGCGCGAACCCCTACTCCACAGATACGCAGTATTTT. Translating gives CASSANPYSTDTQYF. Filled out from reference TRBV9 and TRBJ2-3, the complete variable domain reads DSGVTQTPKHLITATGQRVTLRCSPRSGDLSVYWYQQSLDQGLQFLIQYYNGEERAKGNILERFSAQQFPDLHSELNLSSLELGDSALYFCASSANPYSTDTQYFGPGTRLTVL.

This clonotype has more than one count but fewer than ten. The CDR3 DNA sequence: TGTGCCAGCAGCTTATCTGGGGGGGGTGAGCAGTTCTTC. Residues: CASSLSGGGEQFF. J is TRBJ2-1 and V is TRBV7-9, with TRBD2 identical over 7 bases. The CDR3 loop spans 13 amino acids. The V segment lost 2 bases and the J segment 9 bases; nucleotides outside the gene matches: 4. Germline CDR1 and CDR2: SEHNR and FQNEAQ (reference sequence).

This chain connects TRBV20-1 to TRBJ2-3; D assignment may be TRBD1 or TRBD2 (6 bases each). This CDR3 is 14 amino acids long. The V gene's germline CDR1 is DFQATT and CDR2 SNEGSKA (reference sequence). V gave up 4 bases and J gave up 1 base, with 12 bases separating them. CDR3 nucleotides: TGCAGTGCTACCACGGGGGCCCGCACAGATACGCAGTATTTT. It is translated as CSATTGARTDTQYF.

This chain connects TRBV28 to TRBJ1-1, with D possibly matching TRBD1 (5 bases). Trimming stripped 3 bases from V and 11 bases from J, with 13 bases between. Per the germline V gene, CDR1 is MDHEN and CDR2 is SYDVKM. The CDR3 consists of 12 residues. The CDR3 protein is CASSFLMGDAFF. The DNA of the CDR3 is TGTGCCAGCAGTTTTTTAATGGGGGATGCTTTCTTT.

Many counts were recorded for this clonotype. The chain links TRBV7-9 to TRBJ2-5; D is possibly TRBD1 or TRBD2 (5 bases each). V lost 4 bases and J lost 3, with 12 bases in between. CDR3 length: 14 amino acids. Germline lookup yields CDR1 SEHNR and CDR2 FQNEAQ (reference sequence). CDR3 in amino acids: CASSSAGAKETQYF. CDR3 nucleotide sequence: TGTGCCAGCAGCTCAGCCGGGGCAAAAGAGACCCAGTACTTC.

The chain combines TRBV29-1 with TRBJ1-5; D unresolved. Germline lookup yields CDR1 SQVTM and CDR2 ANQGSEA. The CDR3 is made up of 12 amino acids. V gave up 7 bases and J gave up 5 bases, with 12 bases separating them. The CDR3 reads CSAAWGDQPQHF. CDR3 nucleotides: TGCAGCGCTGCGTGGGGTGATCAGCCCCAGCATTTT.

There are many counts of this clonotype. V usage is TRBV12-3 or TRBV12-4 and J usage is TRBJ2-7, with D uncertain. V was trimmed by 2 bases and J by 7 bases, leaving 12 bases between them. CDR3 length: 13 residues. The CDR3 DNA reads as TGTGCCAGCAGTTTATCCCGTTTCCTGGAGCAGTACTTC. This sequence encodes CASSLSRFLEQYF.

This clonotype was detected many times. The chain carries TRBV7-2 and TRBJ1-2; TRBD1 might be the D (6 bases). The CDR3 has 15 amino acids. V gave up 5 bases and J gave up 3 bases, with 16 bases separating them. CDR1 and CDR2 from the germline V gene are SGHTA and FQGNSA. CDR3 nucleotides: TGTGCCAGCAGCACCGCCCCGACAGGATACTATGGCTACACCTTC. It specifies CASSTAPTGYYGYTF.

Notes on this clonotype: One junction end disagrees with the germline gene, perhaps due to a read error. The CDR3 is CAISRVAGEETQYF. The CDR3 nucleotides read TGTGCCATCAGTCGAGTGGCGGGAGAAGAGACCCAGTACTTC. The chain couples TRBV6-8 to TRBJ2-5; 7 bases line up with TRBD2. The CDR3 has 14 amino acids. CDR1 is MNHGY and CDR2 is SAAAGT in the germline V gene.

This clonotype appeared many times. The rearrangement joins TRBV7-2 to TRBJ2-7; D not certain. The V gene's germline CDR1 is SGHTA and CDR2 FQGNSA. This CDR3 has 15 residues. Trimming took off 2 bases at V and 0 bases at J, with 11 bases between the two ends. The DNA for the CDR3 is TGTGCCAGCAGCTTACGGTCCGTTAGCTCCTACGAGCAGTACTTC. It encodes CASSLRSVSSYEQYF.

This clonotype was counted many times. The chain recombines TRBV7-2 with TRBJ1-5; D is undetermined. The germline CDR1 and CDR2 sequences are SGHTA and FQGNSA. There are 13 residues in the CDR3. Trimming left V 3 bases short and J 5 bases short, with 8 bases between. CDR3 loop: CASSLFLDQPQHF. CDR3 nucleotide sequence: TGTGCCAGCAGCTTGTTCTTAGATCAGCCCCAGCATTTT.

The chain uses TRBV9 and TRBJ2-7; D is unclear. The V gene lost 4 bases and the J gene lost 1 base, with 12 bases spanning the gap. Germline V gene lookup returns CDR1 SGDLS and CDR2 YYNGEE. The CDR3 has 14 amino acids. The CDR3 region is CASSPHGRSYEQYF. CDR3 sequence (DNA): TGTGCCAGCAGCCCTCACGGCCGATCCTACGAGCAGTACTTC.

This clonotype was recorded many times. The chain links TRBV19 to TRBJ2-3; D call uncertain. V was cut by 8 bases and J by 3 bases, with 12 bases left in between. Germline-derived CDR1 and CDR2 are LNHDA and SQIVND (reference sequence). The CDR3 has 13 amino acids. DNA for the CDR3: TGTGCCAGTCGCAGCGCAGGAACAGATACGCAGTATTTT. The encoded protein is CASRSAGTDTQYF.

Ten or more counts support this clonotype. The chain recombines TRBV7-2 with TRBJ2-7, with 9 nucleotides matching TRBD1. Trimming at V came to 4 bases and at J to 5 bases, leaving 9 bases not matched to a gene. The CDR3 spans 15 residues. CDR1 SGHTA and CDR2 FQGNSA come from the germline V gene. CDR3 in amino acids: CASSSQGAPLNEQYF. CDR3 DNA sequence: TGTGCCAGCAGCTCACAGGGGGCGCCTCTAAACGAGCAGTACTTC.

This clonotype showed up just once. With a much larger clone just one base away, this may be a read error. The conserved phenylalanine or tryptophan normally closing the CDR3 is absent here, so this likely arose from a read error. The chain recombines TRBV19 with TRBJ1-5; a weak D match, TRBD1 (6 bases). Germline-derived CDR1 and CDR2 are LNHDA and SQIVND (reference sequence). This CDR3 is built from 14 residues. Deletions cut 7 bases from V and 6 bases from J, with 16 bases between. In DNA form, the CDR3 reads TGTGCCAGTACCAACGGACAGTTCGGTCAGCCCCAGCATTAT. Translating gives CASTNGQFGQPQHY.

This clonotype has ten or more counts. The chain uses TRBV7-2 and TRBJ2-1; D remains unclear. V lost 2 bases, J lost 3 bases, and 11 bases lay in between. The CDR3 has 15 residues. Looked up from germline, CDR1 is SGHTA and CDR2 is FQGNSA. In DNA form, the CDR3 reads TGTGCCAGCAGCTTAACTCCGGGCTACTACAATGAGCAGTTCTTC. This gives the protein CASSLTPGYYNEQFF.

This clonotype showed up just a few times. This rearrangement joins TRBV7-2 to TRBJ1-1; TRBD1 is a possible D gene (6 bases). The CDR3 runs to 17 residues. Germline V gene data show CDR1 as SGHTA and CDR2 as FQGNSA. The germline V and J ends were trimmed by 6 bases and 10 bases, with 30 bases remaining between them. This chain's CDR3 is CASRTVEGVELKLGAFF. The CDR3 DNA reads as TGTGCCAGCAGGACCGTCGAGGGGGTTGAGTTAAAGCTAGGAGCTTTCTTT.

This clonotype was seen at least ten times. The chain joins TRBV7-2 to TRBJ2-7; 7 nucleotides match TRBD2. This CDR3 spans 14 amino acids. Trimming at V came to 4 bases and at J to 4 bases, leaving 7 bases not matched to a gene. Germline CDR1 is SGHTA and CDR2 is FQGNSA. CDR3 residues: CASSSRASGYEQYF. The DNA of the CDR3 is TGTGCCAGCAGCTCCAGGGCTAGCGGTTACGAGCAGTACTTC. Full variable domain (remainder filled in from reference TRBV7-2 and TRBJ2-7): GAGVSQSPSNKVTEKGKDVELRCDPISGHTALYWYRQSLGQGLEFLIYFQGNSAPDKSGLPSDRFSAERTGGSVSTLTIQRTQQEDSAVYLCASSSRASGYEQYFGPGTRLTVT.

The chain links TRBV4-2 to TRBJ2-1; 9 bases fit TRBD2. CDR3 size: 15 residues. J lost 3 bases, V lost 0 bases, and 0 bases had no gene match. CDR1 is LGHNA and CDR2 is YNFKEQ in the germline V gene. The CDR3 here is CASSQDSGGYNEQFF. The CDR3 coding sequence is TGTGCCAGCAGCCAAGATAGCGGGGGCTACAATGAGCAGTTCTTC.